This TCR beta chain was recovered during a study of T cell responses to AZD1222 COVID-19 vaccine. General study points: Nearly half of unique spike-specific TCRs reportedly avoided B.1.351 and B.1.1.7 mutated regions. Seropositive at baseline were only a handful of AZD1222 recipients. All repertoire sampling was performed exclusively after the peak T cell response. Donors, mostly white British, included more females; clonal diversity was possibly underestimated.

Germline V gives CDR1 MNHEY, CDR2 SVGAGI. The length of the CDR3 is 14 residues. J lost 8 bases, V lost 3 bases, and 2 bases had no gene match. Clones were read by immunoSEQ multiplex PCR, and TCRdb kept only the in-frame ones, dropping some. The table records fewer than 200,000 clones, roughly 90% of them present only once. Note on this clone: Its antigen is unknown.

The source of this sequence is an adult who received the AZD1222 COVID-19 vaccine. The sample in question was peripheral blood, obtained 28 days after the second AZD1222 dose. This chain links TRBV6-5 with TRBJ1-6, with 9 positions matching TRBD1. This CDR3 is CASSYWDRDSPLHF. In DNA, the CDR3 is TGTGCCAGCAGTTATTGGGACAGGGATTCACCCCTCCACTTT.